This T cell receptor beta chain was profiled in a study of T-cell reconstitution after alpha-beta-depleted transplantation in children. The CDR3 loop spans 13 amino acids. The ends were cut back, 6 bases at V and 3 bases at J, with 12 bases in the middle. The V gene's germline CDR1 is MNHEY and CDR2 SVGEGT. Unique molecular identifiers were used to barcode this TCRbeta library. TCRdb reprocessed the PCR reads with MiXCR, giving one entry per CDR3 protein. The sample lists 25,000 or so distinct CDR3 sequences; 15% to 20% were seen once. General study points: Surviving recipient cells, namely T cells and thymic progenitors, were the source of high day-60 TCRbeta diversity in some patients.

For this clonotype: Its antigen is undetermined.

The sample consisted of PBMCs, mostly from graft donor cells, taken 60 days after TCRalphabeta/CD19-depleted stem cell transplant. This chain connects TRBV6-2 or TRBV6-3 to TRBJ2-7; no clear D gene. The TCR comes from a male patient between 2 and 15 years old who had a stem cell transplant for acute lymphoblastic leukemia, so the T cells may come from the graft donor. DNA of the CDR3: TGTGCCAGCAGGGGGTCGGGCTTCTACGAGCAGTACTTC. Its translation is CASRGSGFYEQYF.